The 20 T cell receptor beta chains given below trace back to one sample, sequenced in a study of blood T cell repertoires in COVID-19. Generated by immunoSEQ multiplex PCR, the TCRdb table keeps only in-frame clones and is missing some. The sample shows roughly 240,000 clones, 84% of them seen only once. Sequencing was done on a sample of peripheral blood. These receptors all stem from a man in his forties who had recovered from COVID-19.

The chain has TRBV18 and TRBJ2-3; D is undetermined. The CDR3 sequence is 14 residues long. Germline V gives CDR1 KGHSH, CDR2 LQKENI. The V end was cut by 2 bases, the J end by 1 base, with 7 bases between. CDR3 protein: CASSPGGGTDTQYF. CDR3 coding DNA: TGTGCCAGCTCACCAGGCGGTGGCACAGATACGCAGTATTTT. Combining the CDR3 with reference TRBV18 and TRBJ2-3 gives the whole variable domain NAGVMQNPRHLVRRRGQEARLRCSPMKGHSHVYWYRQLPEEGLKFMVYLQKENIIDESGMPKERFSAEFPKEGPSILRIQQVVRGDSAAYFCASSPGGGTDTQYFGPGTRLTVL.

The chain carries TRBV11-3 and TRBJ2-3; 8 nucleotides line up with TRBD2. Germline CDR1 SGHNT, CDR2 YENEEA. The CDR3 spans 14 residues. After removal of 6 bases from V and 2 bases from J, the junction contained 4 bases not matched to a gene. This CDR3 is CASSSGGNTDTQYF. In DNA, the CDR3 is TGTGCCAGCAGTTCGGGGGGGAACACAGATACGCAGTATTTT. Complete variable domain (other parts from reference TRBV11-3 and TRBJ2-3): EAGVVQSPRYKIIEKKQPVAFWCNPISGHNTLYWYLQNLGQGPELLIRYENEEAVDDSQLPKDRFSAERLKGVDSTLKIQPAELGDSAVYLCASSSGGNTDTQYFGPGTRLTVL.

This clone has only a few counts. The rearrangement links TRBV2 to TRBJ2-7; tentative D call: TRBD1 (6 bases). CDR3 size: 16 residues. The germline V gene has CDR1 SNHLY and CDR2 FYNNEI. V lost 0 bases and J 2 bases, leaving 14 bases between the germline ends. The CDR3 reads CASSEAGRGSAYEQYF. The CDR3 region has the DNA TGTGCCAGCAGTGAAGCAGGCAGGGGCTCGGCCTACGAGCAGTACTTC.

This CDR3 reads CAISESQGASYTF. The CDR3 DNA reads TGTGCCATCAGTGAGTCTCAGGGGGCTAGCTACACCTTC. This chain links TRBV10-3 with TRBJ1-2, with 8 bases identical to TRBD1. Germline V CDR1 and CDR2: ENHRY, SYGVKD. The CDR3 has 13 residues. V shed 0 bases and J 9 bases; nucleotides not matched to a gene: 3.

This chain uses TRBV11-2 with TRBJ2-2, with a possible D match to TRBD2 (7 bases). CDR1 is SGHAT and CDR2 is FQNNGV in the germline V gene. This CDR3 spans 16 amino acids. The germline V and J ends were trimmed by 5 bases and 3 bases, with 16 bases remaining between them. The CDR3 reads CASSRSGDTYTGELFF. The CDR3 coding sequence is TGTGCCAGCAGCCGAAGCGGGGACACCTACACCGGGGAGCTGTTTTTT.

A remark on this clone: In the same sample, other DNA sequences code for this CDR3. V usage is TRBV10-3 and J usage is TRBJ2-1; 11 bases are shared with TRBD2. Germline CDR1 is ENHRY and CDR2 is SYGVKD. Losses at the gene ends were 3 bases for V and 3 bases for J; bases not matched to a gene: 1. The CDR3 extends over 15 amino acids. CDR3 bases: TGTGCCATCAGTGAAGGGACTAGCGGCTACAATGAGCAGTTCTTC. Its protein is CAISEGTSGYNEQFF.

The gene calls are TRBV4-3 and TRBJ2-7, with D possibly matching TRBD2 (6 bases). With 0 bases removed from V and 1 base from J, the gap between germline ends came to 16 bases. CDR3 length: 17 residues. From germline, CDR1 is LGHNA and CDR2 YSLEER. The CDR3 nucleotides are TGCGCCAGCAGCCAAGATCCTGGATGGGGGGAGTCCTACGAGCAGTACTTC. Translation: CASSQDPGWGESYEQYF.

This chain uses TRBV19 with TRBJ2-3; TRBD2 agrees at 10 bases. The germline CDR1 and CDR2 sequences are LNHDA and SQIVND (reference sequence). V lost 2 bases, J lost 3 bases, and 5 bases stayed unmatched. The CDR3 totals 16 residues. CDR3 sequence: CASSILAGDLTDTQYF. The CDR3 DNA reads as TGTGCCAGTAGTATACTAGCGGGAGATTTAACAGATACGCAGTATTTT.

This rearrangement joins TRBV5-4 to TRBJ2-1; 12 positions match TRBD2. Looked up from germline, CDR1 is SGHNT and CDR2 is YYREEE (reference sequence). The CDR3 loop spans 15 amino acids. With V trimmed by 0 bases and J by 7 bases, 2 bases remained unmatched. The DNA of the CDR3 is TGTGCCAGCAGCTTGGGACTAGCGGGAGCTAATGAGCAGTTCTTC. Its translation is CASSLGLAGANEQFF.

The DNA of the CDR3 is TGTGCCAGCAGCTCGGGGGCCGGGACAGGGAGCTATGGCTACACCTTC. Its translation is CASSSGAGTGSYGYTF. This rearrangement joins TRBV11-3 to TRBJ1-2, with TRBD1 identical over 9 bases. The CDR3 contains 16 residues. Germline V gene data show CDR1 as SGHNT and CDR2 as YENEEA. J gave up 4 bases and V 4 bases, and 10 bases lay outside the gene matches.

V is TRBV19 and J is TRBJ1-4; D remains unclear. Trimming pared 1 base from V and 8 bases from J, leaving 14 bases between. Germline-derived CDR1 and CDR2 are LNHDA and SQIVND (reference sequence). The CDR3 has 15 amino acids. CDR3 DNA: TGTGCCAGTAGTATAGGTGGCAGGCCTCCGGAAAAACTGTTTTTT. It codes for CASSIGGRPPEKLFF.

This clone showed up just a few times. This rearrangement joins TRBV6-6 to TRBJ2-1; 7 nucleotides align to TRBD2. Germline CDR1 MNHNY, CDR2 SVGAGI (reference sequence). V dropped 6 bases and J dropped 7; count of bases not matched to a gene: 12. This CDR3 contains 15 residues. CDR3 sequence (DNA): TGTGCCAGCAGAACTTTGGGGGGAGGGGTTAATGAGCAGTTCTTC. Amino acids: CASRTLGGGVNEQFF.

The DNA of the CDR3 is TGTGCCAGCTCACCCGGTGACACAGATACGCAGTATTTT. This translates into CASSPGDTDTQYF. This rearrangement joins TRBV18 to TRBJ2-3; no reliable D call. Between the trimmed V and J ends, which lost 3 bases and 2 bases, there was a span of 6 bases. The CDR3 loop spans 13 amino acids. Per the germline V gene, CDR1 is KGHSH and CDR2 is LQKENI.

This clone has only a few counts. The chain carries TRBV4-1 and TRBJ1-3; D may be TRBD1 (5 bases). CDR1 MGHRA and CDR2 YSYEKL come from the germline V gene. Trimming cost V 0 bases and J 3 bases, with 12 bases left between them. This CDR3 has 16 residues. The CDR3 sequence is CASSQDRSGYGNTIYF. In DNA, the CDR3 is TGCGCCAGCAGCCAAGATCGTTCAGGGTATGGAAACACCATATATTTT.

This clone was seen a handful of times. The chain recombines TRBV18 with TRBJ2-3; D not resolved. Trimming removed 0 bases from V and 1 base from J, with 2 bases in between. Germline-derived CDR1 and CDR2 are KGHSH and LQKENI. The CDR3 extends over 13 amino acids. CDR3 bases: TGTGCCAGCTCACCACCCGGCACAGATACGCAGTATTTT. Translating gives CASSPPGTDTQYF.

The chain links TRBV5-1 to TRBJ2-1; a possible D gene is TRBD2 (5 bases). Looked up from germline, CDR1 is SGHRS and CDR2 is YFSETQ. The CDR3 runs to 13 residues. The V end was cut by 0 bases, the J end by 9 bases, with 10 bases between. Here the CDR3 DNA reads TGCGCCAGCAGCTTGGTGAGGGTCGGTGAGCAGTTCTTC. Translation: CASSLVRVGEQFF.

The chain has TRBV5-1 and TRBJ2-2, with D possibly being TRBD1 (5 bases). Germline V lookup: CDR1 SGHRS, CDR2 YFSETQ. The V and J ends lost 5 bases and 4 bases respectively, with 12 bases between them. CDR3 length equals 14 residues. Here the CDR3 reads CASSSGQSTGELFF. The CDR3 DNA follows: TGCGCCAGCAGTTCAGGACAATCCACCGGGGAGCTGTTTTTT.

This clone was seen more than once but under ten times. The J gene is TRBJ1-4, the V gene TRBV3-1 (or the pseudogene TRBV3-2); 7 positions match TRBD1. CDR1 and CDR2 (germline): LGHDT, YNNKEL (reference sequence). V gave up 4 bases and J gave up 5 bases; unmatched junction bases: 4. The CDR3 has 14 residues. The DNA for the CDR3 is TGTGCCAGCAGCCCGGGGACAGCAAATGAAAAACTGTTTTTT. This translates into CASSPGTANEKLFF.

In DNA, the CDR3 is TGCGCCAGCAGCTTACTAGCGGGAGAGTTAGATACGCAGTATTTT. Its translation is CASSLLAGELDTQYF. The chain combines TRBV5-1 with TRBJ2-3; TRBD2 matches at 11 bases. The ends lost 2 bases at V and 5 bases at J; junction bases unmatched: 4. The CDR3 length is 15 residues. Germline CDR1 and CDR2: SGHRS and YFSETQ.

The chain links TRBV5-1 to TRBJ2-1; 10 bases map to TRBD1. Germline lookup yields CDR1 SGHRS and CDR2 YFSETQ. V was pared by 5 bases and J by 2 bases, with 4 bases of the junction left unmatched. This CDR3 has 15 amino acids. The CDR3 reads CASRVGTGAYNEQFF. The CDR3 DNA is TGCGCCAGCAGGGTCGGGACAGGGGCCTACAATGAGCAGTTCTTC.